Below are 11 T cell receptor beta chains sequenced from a single sample in a study of human T cells and chemical hapten exposure listed by TCRdb under 2021. The sample's time point label, in plain terms: patch test 1, 2 weeks after DPC sensitization. The treatment or condition label, as the study defines it: therapeutic diphenylcyclopropenone sensitization with weekly scalp DPC. Libraries came from RACE. Sequencing was carried out with a NextSeq 500. Through fastp at Q25 and MiXCR, TCRdb rebuilt clones from the public reads, retaining in-frame beta chains. Entries are consolidated by CDR3 protein sequence, retaining the most common genes and DNA. The sample includes roughly 100,000 distinct CDR3 sequences, with approximately 9.9% observed a single time. The biggest ten clones account for roughly 3.3% of the sample. This sample comprised whole blood, obtained in connection with sensitization to the hapten diphenylcyclopropenone (DPC). The receptor set was obtained from a woman between 40 and 50 years old with alopecia areata. Some clones in this sample may be carry-over from other donors' samples.

The gene calls are TRBV29-1 and TRBJ2-7; D may match TRBD1 or TRBD2 (5 bases each). Germline CDR1 and CDR2: SQVTM and ANQGSEA. Trimming took off 6 bases at V and 6 bases at J, with 12 bases between the two ends. This CDR3 has 11 residues. The DNA of the CDR3 is TGCAGCGTGGGGGTCGGGTCCGAGCAGTACTTC. Encoded protein: CSVGVGSEQYF.

This clonotype was recorded many times. The chain employs TRBV28 and TRBJ1-1, with D uncertain. The CDR3 extends over 15 amino acids. The V end was cut by 1 base, the J end by 0 bases, with 9 bases between. Germline V lookup: CDR1 MDHEN, CDR2 SYDVKM. CDR3 residues: CASSLSGKMNTEAFF. The CDR3 DNA is TGTGCCAGCAGTTTATCGGGGAAAATGAACACTGAAGCTTTCTTT. The whole variable domain, remainder taken from reference TRBV28 and TRBJ1-1, is DVKVTQSSRYLVKRTGEKVFLECVQDMDHENMFWYRQDPGLGLRLIYFSYDVKMKEKGDIPEGYSVSREKKERFSLILESASTNQTSMYLCASSLSGKMNTEAFFGQGTRLTVV.

This clonotype was picked up many times. The rearrangement joins TRBV7-2 to TRBJ2-7; D is tentatively TRBD1 or TRBD2 (5 bases each). The CDR3 has 14 amino acids. V dropped 5 bases and J dropped 4 bases, with 15 bases sitting between them. CDR1 is SGHTA and CDR2 is FQGNSA in the germline V gene. Here the CDR3 reads CASSRGAGSYEQYF. The CDR3 region has the DNA TGTGCCAGCAGCCGAGGGGCAGGGTCGTACGAGCAGTACTTC.

Only a few counts were recorded for this clonotype. This sequence joins TRBV6-5 and TRBJ1-2; D might be TRBD1 (5 bases). This CDR3 region has 12 residues. Germline V gene sequence: CDR1 MNHEY, CDR2 SVGAGI. V lost 2 bases, J lost 8 bases, and 9 bases lay in between. The CDR3 sequence is CASSYTGDGYTF. CDR3 sequence (DNA): TGTGCCAGCAGTTACACGGGGGACGGCTACACCTTC.

This clonotype was detected many times. This rearrangement joins TRBV2 to TRBJ2-3, with a weak D call TRBD2 (6 bases). From germline, CDR1 is SNHLY and CDR2 FYNNEI. CDR3 size: 12 residues. V lost 3 bases and J lost 8, with 9 bases in between. CDR3 coding DNA: TGTGCCAGCAGTGATAGGAGGGCTACGCAGTATTTT. This sequence encodes CASSDRRATQYF.

This clonotype has at least ten counts. The J gene is TRBJ1-1, the V gene TRBV7-8; D ambiguous. This CDR3 has 14 amino acids. V was pared by 4 bases and J by 6 bases, with 15 bases between. Germline V CDR1 and CDR2: SGHVS, FQNEAQ. The CDR3 loop reads CASSSSEVAAEAFF. The CDR3 DNA reads TGTGCCAGCAGCTCAAGCGAGGTGGCGGCTGAAGCTTTCTTT. The full variable domain, completed using reference TRBV7-8 and TRBJ1-1, is GAGVSQSPRYKVAKRGQDVALRCDPISGHVSLFWYQQALGQGPEFLTYFQNEAQLDKSGLPSDRFFAERPEGSVSTLKIQRTQQEDSAVYLCASSSSEVAAEAFFGQGTRLTVV.

This clonotype was recorded many times. This chain connects TRBV6-2 or TRBV6-3 to TRBJ2-1; D possibly corresponds to TRBD2 (5 bases). There are 14 residues in the CDR3. Germline loops: CDR1 MNHEY, CDR2 SVGEGT. V was pared by 0 bases and J by 7 bases, with 10 bases between. In DNA form, the CDR3 reads TGTGCCAGCAGTTACTCGGAAACGGGAAATGAGCAGTTCTTC. Its translation is CASSYSETGNEQFF.

This clonotype was seen only a few times. CDR3 amino acids: CASSATGTGNEKLFF. CDR3 nucleotides: TGTGCCAGCAGTGCCACCGGGACAGGGAACGAAAAACTGTTTTTT. The chain uses TRBV2 and TRBJ1-4; 9 nucleotides match TRBD1. This CDR3 contains 15 residues. The J segment lost 8 bases and the V segment lost 4 bases, leaving 8 bases of the junction unmatched. CDR1 is SNHLY, CDR2 FYNNEI, per germline. The whole variable domain, remainder taken from reference TRBV2 and TRBJ1-4, is EPEVTQTPSHQVTQMGQEVILRCVPISNHLYFYWYRQILGQKVEFLVSFYNNEISEKSEIFDDQFSVERPDGSNFTLKIRSTKLEDSAMYFCASSATGTGNEKLFFGSGTQLSVL.

This clonotype appeared many times. This chain connects TRBV6-6 to TRBJ2-7; D is ambiguous. This CDR3 spans 14 amino acids. Germline lookup yields CDR1 MNHNY and CDR2 SVGAGI (reference sequence). Trimming took off 7 bases at V and 3 bases at J, with 16 bases between the two ends. The CDR3 reads CASTPGTPIYEQYF. CDR3 sequence (DNA): TGTGCCAGCACCCCGGGCACGCCTATCTACGAGCAGTACTTC.

With regard to this clonotype: A much larger clone lies one base from this, so it may be a read error. The chain employs TRBV29-1 and TRBJ1-2; 12 bases fit TRBD1. After removal of 1 base from V and 3 bases from J, the junction contained 9 bases not matched to a gene. Germline V lookup: CDR1 SQVTM, CDR2 ANQGSEA. The CDR3 is made up of 17 amino acids. Written as DNA, the CDR3 is TGCAGCGTTGAAGTCCGGGACAGGGGGCTAGCTGACTATGGCTACACCTTC. Protein sequence: CSVEVRDRGLADYGYTF.

The chain has TRBV6-1 and TRBJ1-1; maybe TRBD1 (5 bases). The CDR3 extends over 14 amino acids. Germline lookup yields CDR1 MNHNS and CDR2 SASEGT. V lost 6 bases, J lost 1 base, and 12 bases lay in between. CDR3 amino acids: CASSAGKWNTEAFF. In nucleotides, the CDR3 is TGTGCCAGCAGCGCAGGGAAATGGAACACTGAAGCTTTCTTT.